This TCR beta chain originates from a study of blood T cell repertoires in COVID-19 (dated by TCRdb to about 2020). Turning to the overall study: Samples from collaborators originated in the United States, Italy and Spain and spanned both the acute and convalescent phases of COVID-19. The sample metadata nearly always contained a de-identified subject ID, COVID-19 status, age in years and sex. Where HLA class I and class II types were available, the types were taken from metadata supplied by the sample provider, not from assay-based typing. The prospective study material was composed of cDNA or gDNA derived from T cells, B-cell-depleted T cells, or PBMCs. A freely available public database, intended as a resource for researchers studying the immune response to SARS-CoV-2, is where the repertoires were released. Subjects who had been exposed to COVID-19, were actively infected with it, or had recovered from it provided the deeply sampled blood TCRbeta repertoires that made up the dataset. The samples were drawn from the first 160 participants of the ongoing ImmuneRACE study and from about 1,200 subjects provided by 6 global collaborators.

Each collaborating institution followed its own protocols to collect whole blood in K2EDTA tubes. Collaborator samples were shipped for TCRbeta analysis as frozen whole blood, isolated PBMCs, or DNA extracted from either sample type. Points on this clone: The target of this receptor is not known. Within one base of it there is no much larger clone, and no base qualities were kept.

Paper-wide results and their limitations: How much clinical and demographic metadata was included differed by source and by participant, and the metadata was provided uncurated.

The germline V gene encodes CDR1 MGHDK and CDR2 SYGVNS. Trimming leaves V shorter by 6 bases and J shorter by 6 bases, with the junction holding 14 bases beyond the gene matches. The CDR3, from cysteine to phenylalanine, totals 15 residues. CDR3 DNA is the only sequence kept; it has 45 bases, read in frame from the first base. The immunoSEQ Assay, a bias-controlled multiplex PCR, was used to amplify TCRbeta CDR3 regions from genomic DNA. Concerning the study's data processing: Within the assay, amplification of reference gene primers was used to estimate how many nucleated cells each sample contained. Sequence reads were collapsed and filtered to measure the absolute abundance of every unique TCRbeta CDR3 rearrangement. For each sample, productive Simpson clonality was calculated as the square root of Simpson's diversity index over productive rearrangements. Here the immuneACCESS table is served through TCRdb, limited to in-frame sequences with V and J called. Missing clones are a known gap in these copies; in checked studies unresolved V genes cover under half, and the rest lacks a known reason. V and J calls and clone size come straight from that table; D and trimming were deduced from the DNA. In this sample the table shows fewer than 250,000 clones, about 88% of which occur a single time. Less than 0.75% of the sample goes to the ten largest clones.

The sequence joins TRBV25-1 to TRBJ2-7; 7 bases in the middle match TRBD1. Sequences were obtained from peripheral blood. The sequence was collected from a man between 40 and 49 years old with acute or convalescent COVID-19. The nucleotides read TGTGCCAGCAGCGGAACCGGACAGGTTGTTCCCGAGCAGTACTTC. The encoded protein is CASSGTGQVVPEQYF.